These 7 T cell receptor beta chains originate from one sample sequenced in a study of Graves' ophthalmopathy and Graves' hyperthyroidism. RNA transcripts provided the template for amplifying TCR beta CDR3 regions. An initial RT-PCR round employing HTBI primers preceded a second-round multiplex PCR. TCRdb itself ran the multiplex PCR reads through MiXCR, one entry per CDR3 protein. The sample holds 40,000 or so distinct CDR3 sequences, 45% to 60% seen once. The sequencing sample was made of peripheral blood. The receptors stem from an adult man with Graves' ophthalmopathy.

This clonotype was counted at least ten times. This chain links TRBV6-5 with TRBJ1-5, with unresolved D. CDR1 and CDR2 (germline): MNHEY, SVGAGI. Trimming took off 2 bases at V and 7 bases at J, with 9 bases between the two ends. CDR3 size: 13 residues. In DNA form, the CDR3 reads TGTGCCAGCAGTTACAGGGAAGGGCAGCCCCAGCATTTT. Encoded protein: CASSYREGQPQHF.

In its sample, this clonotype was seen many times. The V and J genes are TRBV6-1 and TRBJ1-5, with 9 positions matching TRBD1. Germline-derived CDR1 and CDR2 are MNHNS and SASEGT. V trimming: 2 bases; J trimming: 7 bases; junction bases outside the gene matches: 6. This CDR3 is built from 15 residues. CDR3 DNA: TGTGCCAGCAGTGAATCCGGACAGGGGTTACAGCCCCAGCATTTT. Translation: CASSESGQGLQPQHF.

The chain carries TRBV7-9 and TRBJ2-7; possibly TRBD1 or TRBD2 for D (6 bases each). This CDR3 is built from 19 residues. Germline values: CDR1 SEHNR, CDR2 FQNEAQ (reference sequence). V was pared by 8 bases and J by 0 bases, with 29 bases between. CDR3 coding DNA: TGTGCCAGCTACACGTCGATAGGGGGGTCCCAGGATTGCTCCTACGAGCAGTACTTC. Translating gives CASYTSIGGSQDCSYEQYF.

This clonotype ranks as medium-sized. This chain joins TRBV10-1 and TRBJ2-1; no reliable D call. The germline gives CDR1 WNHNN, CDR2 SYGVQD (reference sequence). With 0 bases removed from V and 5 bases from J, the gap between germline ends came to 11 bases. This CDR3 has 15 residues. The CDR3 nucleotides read TGCGCCAGCAGTGAGTCTGGTGGGCGTAACAATGAGCAGTTCTTC. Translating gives CASSESGGRNNEQFF.

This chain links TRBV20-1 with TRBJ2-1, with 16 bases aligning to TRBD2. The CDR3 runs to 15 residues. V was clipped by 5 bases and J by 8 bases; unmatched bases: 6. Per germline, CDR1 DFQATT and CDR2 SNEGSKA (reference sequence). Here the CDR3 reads CSAGGLAGGPYEQFF. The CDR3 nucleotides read TGCAGTGCTGGGGGACTAGCGGGAGGGCCCTATGAGCAGTTCTTC.

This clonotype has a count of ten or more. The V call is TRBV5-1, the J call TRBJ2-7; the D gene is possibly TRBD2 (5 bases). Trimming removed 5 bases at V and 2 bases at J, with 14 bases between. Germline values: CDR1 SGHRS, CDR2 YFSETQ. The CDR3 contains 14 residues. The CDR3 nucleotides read TGCGCCAGCAGGGACTTTCTGCCTCCCTACGAGCAGTACTTC. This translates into CASRDFLPPYEQYF.

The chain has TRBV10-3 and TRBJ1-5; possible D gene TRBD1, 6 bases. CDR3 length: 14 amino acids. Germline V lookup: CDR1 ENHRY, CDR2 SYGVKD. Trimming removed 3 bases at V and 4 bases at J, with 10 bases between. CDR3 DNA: TGTGCCATCAGTGAAGACGGACAGAATCAGCCCCAGCATTTT. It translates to CAISEDGQNQPQHF.